This TCR beta chain stems from a study of OX40 agonist ivuxolimab in advanced cancers. This clone appeared a single time. TCRdb keeps only in-frame clones here, not all; method: immunoSEQ multiplex PCR. The sample carries approximately 82,000 clones, 88% recorded once. Germline V gene sequence: CDR1 SGHAT, CDR2 FQNNGV. Trimming stripped 3 bases from V and 4 bases from J, with 15 bases between. CDR3 length: 15 amino acids. Sequencing was performed on CD4+ or CD8+ T cells sorted from blood, taken in a trial of the OX40 agonist ivuxolimab. The TCR sequence derives from an adult with an advanced solid tumor such as melanoma, head and neck, liver or kidney cancer. The gene calls are TRBV11-2 and TRBJ2-5, with D possibly matching TRBD2 (6 bases). CDR3 amino acids: CASSFGGQERETQYF. The DNA of the CDR3 is TGTGCCAGCAGCTTTGGAGGGCAGGAGCGAGAGACCCAGTACTTC.